The rows below give T cell receptor beta chains drawn from one sample of a study of blood T cell repertoires in COVID-19. Profiling relied on immunoSEQ multiplex PCR, and the TCRdb table lists in-frame clones only, not all of them. Of 84,000 or so clones listed, 65% to 85% were seen once; the top ten hold over 35%. Sequencing was done on a sample of peripheral blood. The receptor source for this set is a man aged 80 or over with active or convalescent COVID-19. Each CDR3 is given with its conserved first and last residue. A D gene is named only where the DNA matches it firmly. Only part of the rows carry a size: once, few, many, or a class if the clone is expanded.

V gene	J gene	clone size	D gene	CDR3 DNA	CDR3 protein
TRBV7-8	TRBJ2-5	.	.	TGTGCCAGCAGCCCTCGGACTAACCTCCGTACCCAGTACTTC	CASSPRTNLRTQYF
TRBV7-2	TRBJ2-1	.	TRBD2	TGTGCCAGCAGCCCAAGCACTAGCGGGGGCTACAATGAGCAGTTCTTC	CASSPSTSGGYNEQFF
TRBV9	TRBJ2-2	.	TRBD2	TGTGCCAGCAGCGTTCGGTGGGGCGGGAGGGCCGAAGGGGAGCTGTTTTTT	CASSVRWGGRAEGELFF
TRBV15	TRBJ2-2	.	.	TGTGCCACCAGCAGAGATTGGAGGACTCGGTACACCGGGGAGCTGTTTTTT	CATSRDWRTRYTGELFF
TRBV6-5	TRBJ1-2	.	.	TGTGCCAGCAGTTGGGACTGGGTGGAGGGCTACACCTTC	CASSWDWVEGYTF
TRBV7-6	TRBJ2-2	.	TRBD2	TGTGCCAGCAGCTTAGGAGCGGGAGGTACGAACACCGGGGAGCTGTTTTTT	CASSLGAGGTNTGELFF
TRBV5-1	TRBJ1-4	once	TRBD1	TGCGCCAGCAGCTCTGGACAGGCAACTAATGAAAAACTGTTTTTT	CASSSGQATNEKLFF
TRBV6-1	TRBJ2-5	.	.	TGTGCCAGCAGTGAAGGGCCATCCAAGGGGGAGACCCAGTACTTC	CASSEGPSKGETQYF
TRBV28	TRBJ2-7	.	TRBD1	TGTGCCAGCAGTTTATCCGGGACAGGGATTAACGAGCAGTACTTC	CASSLSGTGINEQYF
TRBV29-1	TRBJ2-1	.	TRBD2	TGCAGCGTCACAGGCCTAGCGGGAGGGTCCTACAATGAGCAGTTCTTC	CSVTGLAGGSYNEQFF
TRBV4-3	TRBJ1-5	.	.	TGCGCCAGCAGCCAAGCGAGGGGGTCTCAGCCCCAGCATTTT	CASSQARGSQPQHF
TRBV30	TRBJ1-1	.	.	TGTGCCTGGAGTCGGCAACAGGGATCCACTGAAGCTTTCTTT	CAWSRQQGSTEAFF
TRBV7-6	TRBJ2-3	.	TRBD2	TGTGCCAGCGGGGACGGGGGGGCCAAGACAGATACGCAGTATTTT	CASGDGGAKTDTQYF
TRBV30	TRBJ1-3	.	.	TGTGCTTCACAGAGCTCTGGAAACACCATATATTTT	CASQSSGNTIYF
TRBV6-2/TRBV6-3	TRBJ2-1	.	TRBD2	TGTGCCAGCAGCACCGGACTAGCGGGGCTAGCCTACAATGAGCAGTTCTTC	CASSTGLAGLAYNEQFF
TRBV4-3	TRBJ1-3	.	.	TGCGCCAGCAGCCAAGATATAGTCAGGACAGCTGGAAACACCATATATTTT	CASSQDIVRTAGNTIYF
TRBV5-4	TRBJ1-2	few	.	TGTGCCAGCAGCTTGGACGGGGAAGGCTATGGCTACACCTTC	CASSLDGEGYGYTF
TRBV5-1	TRBJ1-1	.	.	TGCGCCAGCAGCTTCCAGGGTTTGAACACTGAAGCTTTCTTT	CASSFQGLNTEAFF
TRBV4-1	TRBJ1-2	.	.	TGCGCCAGCGCAAGTGGGCTTAACTATGGCTACACCTTC	CASASGLNYGYTF
TRBV3-1/TRBV3-2	TRBJ1-3	.	.	TGTGCCAGCAGCCAAGCTCCGGGAAACACCATATATTTT	CASSQAPGNTIYF
TRBV7-9	TRBJ2-7	.	.	TGTGCCAGCAGCTTAATGGGCAGCTCCTACGAGCAGTACTTC	CASSLMGSSYEQYF
TRBV28	TRBJ1-1	.	.	TGTGCCAGCAGAACCCTTCAGTCTGAAGCTTTCTTT	CASRTLQSEAFF
TRBV9	TRBJ2-1	.	.	TGTGCCAGCAGCGTAGCTACTGGGGGCGATGAGCAGTTCTTC	CASSVATGGDEQFF
TRBV6-2/TRBV6-3	TRBJ2-7	.	TRBD2	TGTGCCAGCAGTTCTCGGGTCGCGGGAGAGTTTTACGAGCAGTACTTC	CASSSRVAGEFYEQYF
TRBV19	TRBJ1-2	.	.	TGTGCCAGTAGTATACCCGGGATGATCTATGGCTACACCTTC	CASSIPGMIYGYTF
TRBV15	TRBJ1-1	once	.	TGTGCCACCAGCAGAGGTACAGGGTGGAACACTGAAGCTTTCTTT	CATSRGTGWNTEAFF
TRBV3-1/TRBV3-2	TRBJ2-5	.	TRBD2	TGTGCCAGCAGCCAATCCCCCCTTCTAGCGGGAGAGACCCAGTACTTC	CASSQSPLLAGETQYF
TRBV28	TRBJ2-2	.	.	TGTGCCAGCAGTTTCGGGCAGGGGCACACCGGGGAGCTGTTTTTT	CASSFGQGHTGELFF
TRBV29-1	TRBJ1-1	.	TRBD1	TGCAGCTTCGGACAGGGAGGAACTGAAGCTTTCTTT	CSFGQGGTEAFF
TRBV5-1	TRBJ1-1	.	.	TGCGCCAGCAGCGTGGGCGTCATTAGGAACACTGAAGCTTTCTTT	CASSVGVIRNTEAFF
TRBV7-2	TRBJ2-5	.	TRBD2	TGTGCCAGCAGCTTGCACGGGGGGGCAGAGACCCAGTACTTC	CASSLHGGAETQYF
TRBV6-2/TRBV6-3	TRBJ2-1	.	.	TGTGCCAGCAGTCTTTTGAATGAGCAGTTCTTC	CASSLLNEQFF
TRBV9	TRBJ2-1	.	.	TGTGCCAGCAGCGCTGGACTAGCGGGACAGGGGGGCAATGAGCAGTTCTTC	CASSAGLAGQGGNEQFF
TRBV6-5	TRBJ2-7	.	.	TGTGCCAGCAGTTACAGGGGCACCTCCTACGAGCAGTACTTC	CASSYRGTSYEQYF
TRBV18	TRBJ2-7	.	TRBD2	TGTGCCAGCTCACTCTCTAGCGGAAGGGTCTACGAGCAGTACTTC	CASSLSSGRVYEQYF
TRBV30	TRBJ2-7	few	TRBD2	TGTGCCTGGAGTCAGCGGGGGGCCTACGAGCAGTACTTC	CAWSQRGAYEQYF
TRBV11-2	TRBJ2-5	.	TRBD1	TGTGCCAGCAGCCTCTCCGGGACAGGCTTGCAAGAGACCCAGTACTTC	CASSLSGTGLQETQYF
TRBV27	TRBJ1-2	.	.	TGTGCCAGCAGTTTCTCCCCAACAACCTATGGCTACACCTTC	CASSFSPTTYGYTF
TRBV4-3	TRBJ2-7	medium-sized	.	TGCGCCAGCAGCCAGGGTACAGGGTTCACAGTGGCCGAGCAGTACTTC	CASSQGTGFTVAEQYF
TRBV6-5	TRBJ1-6	once	TRBD1	TGTGCCAGCAGCCAGGGGGCGCCCGCTTCACCCCTCCACTTT	CASSQGAPASPLHF
TRBV19	TRBJ1-4	.	.	TGTGCCAGTAGTATCGGTCGGCAGGGCAATGAAAAACTGTTTTTT	CASSIGRQGNEKLFF
TRBV5-1	TRBJ1-5	few	TRBD1	TGCGCCAGCAGCTCGGGACAGGGTGAACAGCCCCAGCATTTT	CASSSGQGEQPQHF
TRBV14	TRBJ2-1	.	.	TGTGCCAGCAGCCAAGATGGGGAGGAAGTGGGGTTCTTC	CASSQDGEEVGFF
TRBV19	TRBJ1-2	.	TRBD1	TGTGCCAGTAGTATAAAGGGGGCCGGTGGCTACACCTTC	CASSIKGAGGYTF
TRBV5-1	TRBJ2-5	.	.	TGCGCCAGCAGCCCCGGAAGGGGCCAAGAGACCCAGTACTTC	CASSPGRGQETQYF